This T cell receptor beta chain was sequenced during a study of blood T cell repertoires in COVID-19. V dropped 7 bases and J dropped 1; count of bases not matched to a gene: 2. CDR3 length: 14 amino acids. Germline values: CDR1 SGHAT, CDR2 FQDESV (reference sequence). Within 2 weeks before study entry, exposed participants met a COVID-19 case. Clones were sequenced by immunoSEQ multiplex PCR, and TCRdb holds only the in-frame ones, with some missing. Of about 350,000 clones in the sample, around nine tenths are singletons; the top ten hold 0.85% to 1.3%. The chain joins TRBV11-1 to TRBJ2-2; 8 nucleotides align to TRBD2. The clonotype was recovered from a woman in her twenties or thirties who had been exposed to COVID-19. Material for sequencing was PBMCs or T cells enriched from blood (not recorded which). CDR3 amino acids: CASTGTRNTGELFF. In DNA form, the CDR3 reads TGTGCCAGCACTGGGACTAGGAACACCGGGGAGCTGTTTTTT.